This T cell receptor (beta chain) was retrieved from a study of response to subunit inactivated influenza vaccine (dated by TCRdb to 2016 to 2019). Regarding the research as a whole: The study used deep quantitative T cell receptor repertoire profiling to track responses to a trivalent subunit inactivated influenza vaccine. Paper-wide results and their limitations: It was suggested by the authors that each seasonal influenza vaccination may recruit only a limited number of new T cells.

CDR1 and CDR2 are drawn from the germline V gene: KGHSH, LQKENI. V and J lose 6 bases and 8 bases, and a span of 15 bases separates them. From the cysteine through the phenylalanine, the CDR3 covers 13 amino acids. The only DNA kept is the CDR3, 39 bases in frame from the first base. This clonotype was observed a few times. What this receptor recognizes is not known. It has no much larger one-base neighbor in the sample; base qualities were not kept. Library method: RT-PCR. TCRdb names Illumina HiSeq 2500 as the instrument used. TCRdb took the public reads, trimmed them with fastp at Q25, ran MiXCR for clone calling and kept in-frame beta chains. Rows are combined by CDR3 protein, so each entry shows the most common genes and DNA. Present in this sample are hundreds of thousands of distinct CDR3 sequences, approximately 15% of which were seen just once. The ten largest clones represent 6.5% to 8.5% of the sample.

This sequence originates from a man aged 50 to 60 who received an inactivated influenza vaccine. Donor details come from another sample of the same person, matched by shared clones. The rearranged segments are TRBV18 and TRBJ2-3; the D gene is perhaps TRBD2, on 6 matching bases. Sample: PBMCs from blood, taken less than 15 days before vaccination. The DNA sequence reads TGTGCCAGCTCTGCACCTGGGGGAGGTACGCAGTATTTT. This translates into CASSAPGGGTQYF.